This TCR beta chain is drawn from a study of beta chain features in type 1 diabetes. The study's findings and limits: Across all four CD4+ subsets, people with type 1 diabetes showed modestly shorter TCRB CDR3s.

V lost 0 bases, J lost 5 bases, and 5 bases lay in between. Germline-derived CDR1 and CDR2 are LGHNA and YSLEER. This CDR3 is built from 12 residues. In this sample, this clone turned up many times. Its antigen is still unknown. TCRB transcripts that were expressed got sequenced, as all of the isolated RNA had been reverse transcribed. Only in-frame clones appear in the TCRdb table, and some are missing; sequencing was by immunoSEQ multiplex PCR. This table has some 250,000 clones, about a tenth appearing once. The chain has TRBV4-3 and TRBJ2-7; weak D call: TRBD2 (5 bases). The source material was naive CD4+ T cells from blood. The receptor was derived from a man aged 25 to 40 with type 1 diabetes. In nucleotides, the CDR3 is TGCGCCAGCAGCCAAGAGGGAGACGAGCAGTACTTC. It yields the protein CASSQEGDEQYF.